A selection of T cell receptor beta chains follows, all from one sample in a study of CD8 T cells in ankylosing spondylitis. Each CDR3 protein is one row after TCRdb ran MiXCR on the 5' RACE reads. This repertoire shows about 130,000 distinct CDR3 sequences, 6% to 8.5% found once; its top ten account for under 15%. Source material: blood, either unsorted or a sorted T cell fraction (not recorded which). These receptor sequences come from a female donor with ankylosing spondylitis or in good health (not recorded which). Each CDR3 is given with its conserved first and last residue. A D gene is named only where the DNA matches it firmly. Only part of the rows carry a size: once, few, many, or a class if the clone is expanded.

TRBD2 TRBJ2-5 many TRBV20-1 CSARSGGETQYF TGCAGTGCCCGTAGCGGGGGGGAGACCCAGTACTTC
NA TRBJ2-5 few TRBV20-1 CSELEGREETQYF TGCAGTGAGCTTGAGGGGCGAGAAGAGACCCAGTACTTC
NA TRBJ1-2 many TRBV6-5 CASSDGPGGYTF TGTGCCAGCAGTGACGGCCCGGGTGGCTACACCTTC
NA TRBJ1-3 many TRBV7-9 CASSLDGSGNTIYF TGTGCCAGCAGCTTAGATGGCTCTGGAAACACCATATATTTT
NA TRBJ1-5 many TRBV4-1 CASREQELSNQPQHF TGCGCCAGCAGGGAACAGGAGCTTAGCAATCAGCCCCAGCATTTT
NA TRBJ2-2 many TRBV2 CASSPTAHRTGELFF TGTGCCAGCAGCCCCACGGCCCATCGCACCGGGGAGCTGTTTTTT
NA TRBJ2-2 many TRBV20-1 CSARDGPYTGELFF TGCAGTGCTAGAGACGGCCCATACACCGGGGAGCTGTTTTTT
NA TRBJ1-4 many TRBV4-1 CASSPRRATNEKLFF TGCGCCAGCAGCCCCCGCCGCGCAACTAATGAAAAACTGTTTTTT
NA TRBJ2-1 many TRBV6-2/TRBV6-3 CASSPGTGFDEQFF TGTGCCAGCAGCCCCGGGACCGGATTTGATGAGCAGTTCTTC
NA TRBJ2-1 many TRBV4-3 CASSQEGGRHEQFF TGCGCCAGCAGCCAAGAAGGGGGAAGACATGAGCAGTTCTTC
TRBD1 TRBJ1-2 few TRBV7-6 CASSPRDRGFGFGYTF TGTGCCAGCAGCCCACGGGACAGGGGGTTTGGTTTTGGCTACACCTTC
NA TRBJ2-3 many TRBV5-6 CASSGADTQYF TGTGCCAGCAGCGGGGCTGATACGCAGTATTTT
NA TRBJ1-3 many TRBV6-5 CASSFQGIGNTIYF TGTGCCAGCAGTTTCCAGGGTATTGGAAACACCATATATTTT
NA TRBJ2-2 many TRBV12-3/TRBV12-4 CASRDLNTGELFF TGTGCCAGCAGGGATCTGAACACCGGGGAGCTGTTTTTT
NA TRBJ2-3 many TRBV7-2 CASSRVTDTQYF TGTGCCAGCAGCCGTGTTACAGATACGCAGTATTTT
NA TRBJ2-3 many TRBV4-2 CASSHNSGWTRGDDTQYF TGTGCCAGCAGCCATAACTCGGGGTGGACGAGGGGGGATGATACGCAGTATTTT
NA TRBJ1-5 many TRBV4-1 CASSQAPSARQPQHF TGCGCCAGCAGCCAAGCTCCCAGCGCCCGCCAGCCCCAGCATTTT
NA TRBJ1-5 many TRBV4-1 CASSPGNQPQHF TGCGCCAGCAGCCCCGGGAATCAGCCCCAGCATTTT
TRBD2 TRBJ2-1 few TRBV7-3 CASSFRLAGSYNEQFF TGTGCCAGCAGCTTTCGACTAGCGGGGTCCTACAATGAGCAGTTCTTC
TRBD1 TRBJ2-3 few TRBV7-2 CASSSRGRLSTDTQYF TGTGCCAGCAGCTCCAGGGGGCGCCTAAGCACAGATACGCAGTATTTT
NA TRBJ2-1 many TRBV9 CASSTGPSYNEQFF TGTGCCAGCAGCACAGGACCCTCCTACAATGAGCAGTTCTTC
NA TRBJ1-5 many TRBV27 CASSPHIIGGNQPQHF TGTGCCAGCAGTCCCCACATTATCGGGGGCAATCAGCCCCAGCATTTT
NA TRBJ1-4 many TRBV6-1 CASREASPGSELFF TGTGCCAGCAGAGAAGCCTCGCCGGGAAGTGAACTGTTTTTT
NA TRBJ1-1 NA TRBV5-6 CASSLGASRTEAFF TGTGCCAGCAGCTTGGGGGCCAGTCGAACTGAAGCTTTCTTT
NA TRBJ2-2 NA TRBV19 CASSIGANTGELFF TGTGCCAGTAGTATTGGAGCGAACACCGGGGAGCTGTTTTTT
NA TRBJ2-1 many TRBV7-8 CASSLEEPGRREQFF TGTGCCAGCAGCTTAGAAGAACCAGGCCGAAGGGAGCAGTTCTTC
TRBD1 TRBJ1-1 many TRBV3-1 CASSDRGHTEAFF TGTGCCAGCAGCGACAGGGGTCACACTGAAGCTTTCTTT
NA TRBJ1-5 many TRBV2 CASSEVLLSNQPQHF TGTGCCAGCAGTGAAGTACTGTTGAGCAATCAGCCCCAGCATTTT
NA TRBJ2-5 many TRBV3-1 CASSQDRGRTQYF TGTGCCAGCAGCCAAGATCGAGGGAGGACCCAGTACTTC
TRBD2 TRBJ2-1 many TRBV4-1 CASSQDSVAGESYNEQFF TGCGCCAGCAGCCAAGATTCCGTGGCGGGGGAGTCCTACAATGAGCAGTTCTTC
TRBD1 TRBJ1-4 few TRBV6-5 CASSSGGGIEKLFF TGTGCCAGCAGTTCAGGGGGAGGGATTGAAAAACTGTTTTTT
TRBD2 TRBJ2-2 many TRBV4-1 CASSLRSGPNTGELFF TGCGCCAGCAGCCTACGTAGCGGGCCGAACACCGGGGAGCTGTTTTTT
NA TRBJ2-3 many TRBV28 CASSGSRPTQYF TGTGCCAGCTCCGGGTCCAGGCCTACGCAGTATTTT
NA TRBJ1-1 many TRBV29-1 CSVGRKGNTEAFF TGCAGCGTCGGACGAAAAGGTAACACTGAAGCTTTCTTT
NA TRBJ1-6 many TRBV6-1 CASSAGPYNSPLHF TGTGCCAGCAGTGCGGGACCGTATAATTCACCCCTCCACTTT
NA TRBJ2-3 many TRBV20-1 CSATDRVTDTQYF TGCAGTGCTACGGACAGAGTCACAGATACGCAGTATTTT
NA TRBJ1-3 many TRBV29-1 CSVVGYLSGNTIYF TGCAGCGTTGTTGGTTACCTCTCTGGAAACACCATATATTTT
TRBD1 TRBJ2-1 few TRBV20-1 CSALLYRGRYNEQFF TGCAGTGCCTTGCTCTACAGGGGGCGCTACAATGAGCAGTTCTTC
NA TRBJ2-3 many TRBV11-2 CASSPLTFTSTDTQYF TGTGCCAGCAGCCCTCTTACCTTTACCAGCACAGATACGCAGTATTTT
NA TRBJ1-4 many TRBV27 CASSTSDRLRLLNNEKLFF NA